The rows below give T cell receptor beta chains drawn from one sample of a study of chemoradiotherapy in HPV16-positive cancers. Repertoires were generated with immunoSEQ multiplex PCR, while TCRdb's copy carries only in-frame clones and drops some. Of 2,300 or so clones listed, 85% are singletons. Source: tumor tissue, taken from a patient who underwent chemoradiotherapy. These receptors came from a human donor with HPV-associated anogenital cancer. Both conserved end residues are part of each CDR3. A D gene is named only where the DNA matches it firmly. For some rows the clone size is stated as once, few or many, or as a class when expanded; others skip it.

TRBV28	NA	NA	TRBJ1-5	13	TGTGCCAGCAGTTTACAGGGGAATCAGCCCCAGCATTTT	CASSLQGNQPQHF
TRBV2	NA	NA	TRBJ2-7	14	TGTGCCAGCAACCGGGACGGGGGCGTGAACGAGCAGTACTTC	CASNRDGGVNEQYF
TRBV21-1	NA	NA	TRBJ2-1	14	TGTGCCAGTCAGCGGGCTAGCCGCTACAATGAGCAGTTCTTC	CASQRASRYNEQFF
TRBV15	TRBD2	hyperexpanded	TRBJ2-2	15	TGTGCCACCAGTTCGACTAGCGGGAACACCGGGGAGCTGTTTTTT	CATSSTSGNTGELFF
TRBV7-9	TRBD2	NA	TRBJ2-3	15	TGTGCCAGCGGCACGAACGGGCTAGCGGCAGATACGCAGTATTTT	CASGTNGLAADTQYF
TRBV18	NA	NA	TRBJ1-1	13	TGTGCCAGCTCACCGCAAGGAGGCACTGAAGCTTTCTTT	CASSPQGGTEAFF
TRBV2	TRBD1	NA	TRBJ1-2	14	TGTGCCAGCAATGGACAGGGCGCCGCTTATGGCTACACCTTC	CASNGQGAAYGYTF
TRBV5-5	TRBD2	NA	TRBJ2-7	15	TGTGCCAGCAGCGACGGGACTAGCGGGTACTACGAGCAGTACTTC	CASSDGTSGYYEQYF
TRBV6-4	TRBD1	NA	TRBJ1-2	13	TGTGCCAGCAGTCAGGGGGCGAACTATGGCTACACCTTC	CASSQGANYGYTF
TRBV28	TRBD1	NA	TRBJ1-1	14	TGTGCCAGCAGGCTGACAGGGGGAATAACTGAAGCTTTCTTT	CASRLTGGITEAFF
TRBV14	TRBD1	NA	TRBJ1-2	14	TGTGCCAGCAGCCAACCCGGAACAGGGGAAGGCTACACCTTC	CASSQPGTGEGYTF
TRBV7-2	NA	NA	TRBJ2-2	14	TGTGCCAGCAGCTTGAGGGGGAACACCGGGGAGCTGTTTTTT	CASSLRGNTGELFF
TRBV18	NA	once	TRBJ1-4	13	TGTGCCAGCTCACCCTCCGGTACTGAAAAACTGTTTTTT	CASSPSGTEKLFF
TRBV4-2	TRBD2	NA	TRBJ2-3	19	TGTGCCAGCAGCCAAGATACTAAACAGCCTAGCGGTCGCACAGATACGCAGTATTTT	CASSQDTKQPSGRTDTQYF
TRBV5-1	TRBD1	NA	TRBJ2-3	14	TGCGCCAGCAGCACCCAGGGGGATCGAAATACGCAGTATTTT	CASSTQGDRNTQYF
TRBV25-1	NA	NA	TRBJ1-2	13	TGTGCCAGCAGTGAATCAGTCTTCTATGGCTACACCTTC	CASSESVFYGYTF
TRBV5-8	NA	NA	TRBJ2-1	17	TGTGCCAGCAGCGGAAGACTGGACCCAAGCCTCCCCGGTGAGCAGTTCTTC	CASSGRLDPSLPGEQFF
TRBV10-1	TRBD1	NA	TRBJ1-6	15	TGCGCCAGCAGTGCGACAGGGGAGGCGGATTCACCCCTCCACTTT	CASSATGEADSPLHF
TRBV5-1	NA	NA	TRBJ2-5	13	TGCGCCAGCAGCTTGGGTACAAAAGAGACCCAGTACTTC	CASSLGTKETQYF
TRBV19	TRBD1	few	TRBJ1-1	16	TGTGCCAGTAGTTCCTGGACAGGGCGTGAGAACACTGAAGCTTTCTTT	CASSSWTGRENTEAFF
TRBV29-1	TRBD1	once	TRBJ1-2	14	TGCAGCGTTGAAACCGAGGAGGGGGCTCATGGCTACACCTTC	CSVETEEGAHGYTF
TRBV23-1	TRBD2	once	TRBJ2-1	18	TGCGCCAGCAGTCAATCGAGATGGGTAAGCGGGAGAAGCAATGAGCAGTTCTTC	CASSQSRWVSGRSNEQFF
TRBV14	NA	once	TRBJ2-3	16	TGTGCCAGCAGCAAACGGACAGACATAAGCACAGATACGCAGTATTTT	CASSKRTDISTDTQYF
TRBV6-1	NA	NA	TRBJ2-6	15	TGTGCCAGCAGTGATTTGGGGGCTGGGGCCAACGTCCTGACTTTC	CASSDLGAGANVLTF
TRBV18	TRBD2	NA	TRBJ2-1	15	TGTGCCAGCTCACCCTCGACTAGCGGGAGAGGGGAGCAGTTCTTC	CASSPSTSGRGEQFF
TRBV4-2	NA	NA	TRBJ2-5	15	TGTGCCAGCAGCCTCGGGGCAGGGGACCAAGAGACCCAGTACTTC	CASSLGAGDQETQYF
TRBV5-1	TRBD2	NA	TRBJ2-1	17	TGCGCCAGCAGCTTGACTAGCGCCCAGCGGGGGTACAATGAGCAGTTCTTC	CASSLTSAQRGYNEQFF
TRBV18	TRBD2	NA	TRBJ2-5	14	TGTGCCAGCTCACCTGGACTAGCGGAGGAGACCCAGTACTTC	CASSPGLAEETQYF
TRBV21-1	NA	NA	TRBJ1-6	17	TGTGCCAGCAGCAAAGCCCGGGACAGGGCTTGGAATTCACCCCTCCACTTT	CASSKARDRAWNSPLHF
TRBV5-1	TRBD2	NA	TRBJ2-3	16	TGCGCCAGCAGCTGGACTAGCGGTTCTAGCACAGATACGCAGTATTTT	CASSWTSGSSTDTQYF
TRBV5-6	NA	NA	TRBJ1-1	13	TGTGCCAGCAGACCATCTGGGGTGCCTGAAGCTTTCTTT	CASRPSGVPEAFF
TRBV5-6	TRBD1	NA	TRBJ1-1	13	TGTGCCAGCAGCCTTGGGACAGTAGAAAGAGCTTTCTTT	CASSLGTVERAFF
TRBV28	NA	NA	TRBJ1-1	14	TGTGCCAGCAGTTTCGGGATCATGAACACTGAAGCTTTCTTT	CASSFGIMNTEAFF